This T cell receptor beta chain was observed in a study of T-cell memory formation after mild COVID-19. Study information: Largely donor-specific TCR clusters were found.

Germline CDR1 and CDR2: SGHTA and FQGNSA. Trimming took off 2 bases at V and 7 bases at J, with 12 bases between the two ends. The CDR3 spans 13 residues. This clonotype has more than one count but fewer than ten. TCRdb fed the 5' RACE reads into MiXCR, producing one record per CDR3 protein. Of about 410,000 distinct CDR3 sequences listed, around 17% are singletons. The chain has TRBV7-2 and TRBJ2-7; D may correspond to TRBD1 or TRBD2 (6 bases each). The source material was PBMCs or a T cell subset sorted from them (not recorded which). This sequence originates from a man aged 18 to 30 who had mild COVID-19 (a few samples of this study predate the infection). Cell type and time point are not known. CDR3 DNA: TGTGCCAGCAGCTTAAGGGGGGCCGGGGAGCAGTACGTC. This gives the protein CASSLRGAGEQYV.